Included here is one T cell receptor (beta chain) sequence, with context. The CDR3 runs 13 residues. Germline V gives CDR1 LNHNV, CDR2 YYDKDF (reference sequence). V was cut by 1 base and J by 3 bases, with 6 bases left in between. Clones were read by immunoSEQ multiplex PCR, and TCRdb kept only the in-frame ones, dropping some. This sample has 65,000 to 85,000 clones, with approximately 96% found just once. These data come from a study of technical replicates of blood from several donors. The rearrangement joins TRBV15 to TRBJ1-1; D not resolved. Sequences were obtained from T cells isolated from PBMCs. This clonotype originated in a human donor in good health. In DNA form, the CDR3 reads TGTGCCACCAGCAGAGTATATGACACTGAAGCTTTCTTT. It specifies CATSRVYDTEAFF.